In its sample, the clone carrying this T cell receptor (beta chain) was seen a few times. The germline V and J ends were trimmed by 3 bases and 2 bases, with 13 bases remaining between them. The CDR3 loop spans 15 amino acids. Germline-derived CDR1 and CDR2 are SGHNT and YYREEE (reference sequence). TCRdb called the RT-PCR reads again in MiXCR, with one record for every CDR3 protein. The sample comprises roughly 540,000 distinct CDR3 sequences, roughly a quarter of which are singletons, and roughly 2.8% rests with the top ten. This sample is part of a study of response to subunit inactivated influenza vaccine. The same sample was also studied in work on T cells expressing NK-cell markers. That paper adds: Libraries used 5'RACE template switching adding universal primer site and UMIs. Sorted CD3+CD56+NKG2C+, CD3+CD56+NKG2C- and CD3+CD56-NKG2C+ T cells provided the TCR beta repertoires. Seropositivity for HCMV was found in seven of the eight sequenced donors, with one seronegative. Alpha-beta TCR T cells were the sole sorting target in several experiments, owing to an anti-gamma-delta TCR antibody.

The rearrangement joins TRBV5-4 to TRBJ2-3; D may be TRBD1 (6 bases). The sample here was CD4+ T cells sorted from PBMCs, taken about 12 days after vaccination. This receptor was identified in a middle-aged man who received an inactivated influenza vaccine. CDR3 loop: CASSSPRTDTDTQYF. DNA of the CDR3: TGTGCCAGCAGCTCCCCCCGGACAGACACAGATACGCAGTATTTT.